This T cell receptor (beta chain) is drawn from a study of T cell responses to AZD1222 COVID-19 vaccine. The length of the CDR3 is 14 residues. Germline V gene lookup returns CDR1 MRHNA and CDR2 SNTAGT. The germline V and J ends were trimmed by 2 bases and 7 bases, with 12 bases remaining between them. Sequenced by immunoSEQ multiplex PCR; TCRdb stores in-frame clones only, minus some. The sample contains over 130,000 clones, about 93% of which appear only once. Concerning this clone itself: Antigen unknown.

Study-level points and caveats: Spike as a whole was targeted by vaccine-associated CD4 TCRs, dominant at 160-218 and 743-854. Donors were largely white British and mainly female; clonal diversity was possibly underestimated. Spike-specific TCR breadth and depth rose after two AZD1222 doses. Targets within unmutated variant regions were reportedly found for nearly half of spike-specific TCRs.

The sequence came from an adult in good health. Specimen: peripheral blood, collected on day 0 of AZD1222 vaccination. The chain uses TRBV6-4 and TRBJ2-4; D is uncertain. As DNA, the CDR3 is TGTGCCAGCAGTGACGGGATGCCGCTCAACATTCAGTACTTC. Its translation: CASSDGMPLNIQYF.